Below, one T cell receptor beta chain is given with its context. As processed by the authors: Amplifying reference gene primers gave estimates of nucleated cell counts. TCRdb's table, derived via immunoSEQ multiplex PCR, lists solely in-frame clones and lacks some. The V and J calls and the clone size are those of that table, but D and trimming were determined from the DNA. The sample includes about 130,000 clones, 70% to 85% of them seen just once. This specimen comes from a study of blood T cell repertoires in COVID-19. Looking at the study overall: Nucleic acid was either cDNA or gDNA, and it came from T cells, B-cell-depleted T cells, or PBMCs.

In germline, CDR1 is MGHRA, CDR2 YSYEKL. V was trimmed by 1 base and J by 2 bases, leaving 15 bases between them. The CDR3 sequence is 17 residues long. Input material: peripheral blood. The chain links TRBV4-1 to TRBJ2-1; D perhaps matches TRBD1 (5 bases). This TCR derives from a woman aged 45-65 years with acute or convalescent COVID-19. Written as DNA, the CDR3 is TGCGCCAGCAGCCAAGTTGGGTCCAGGGTTACCTACAATGAGCAGTTCTTC. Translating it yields CASSQVGSRVTYNEQFF.